The T cell receptor (beta chain) under discussion was sequenced for a study of T cells in narcolepsy. The study's findings and limits: No autoreactive T cell clone sequences appeared in some memory CD4+ repertoires. HCRT-specific and TRIB2-specific autoreactive clonotypes appeared among same-patient CSF and blood CD4+ clonotypes.

The protocol was immunoSEQ multiplex PCR, while the TCRdb copy is restricted to in-frame clones and leaves out a portion. The table has 20,000 to 30,000 clones, around 85% seen once; the top ten hold roughly 1.4%. As concerns this clone: Its antigen is undetermined.

The CDR3 runs 13 residues. CDR1 is SGHKS and CDR2 is YYEKEE in the germline V gene (reference sequence). V gave up 3 bases and J gave up 6 bases, with 13 bases separating them. The origin of this receptor is a human donor with narcolepsy. The sequencing input was CD45RA- memory CD4+ T cells from PBMCs. The V and J genes are TRBV5-5 and TRBJ2-7; D possibly corresponds to TRBD1 (6 bases). The CDR3 sequence is CASSSTGTSEQYF. CDR3 bases: TGTGCCAGCAGCTCGACCGGGACATCCGAGCAGTACTTC.